The clone carrying this TCR beta chain was counted between two and nine times. This sample is drawn from a study of T-cell reconstitution after alpha-beta-depleted transplantation in children. TCRbeta library construction was performed incorporating unique molecular identifiers. A single record per CDR3 protein comes from TCRdb applying MiXCR to the PCR reads. The sample contains some 340,000 distinct CDR3 sequences, under 13% of which appear only once. This CDR3 region has 15 residues. The germline CDR1 and CDR2 sequences are SGHRS and YFSETQ. Deletions cut 3 bases from V and 4 bases from J, with 14 bases between.

The chain links TRBV5-1 to TRBJ2-1, with D unclear. The TCR originated in a human donor who donated a stem cell graft to a child with acute lymphoblastic leukemia. The material was PBMCs from the stem cell graft donor, obtained from the stem cell graft. Here the CDR3 reads CASSYRRVTYNEQFF. The CDR3 nucleotides read TGCGCCAGCAGCTACCGCAGAGTTACGTACAATGAGCAGTTCTTC.